This is a list of T cell receptor beta chains from one sample in a study of T cell responses to AZD1222 COVID-19 vaccine. The repertoire was sequenced with immunoSEQ multiplex PCR; TCRdb's copy has only in-frame clones and lacks some. The sample contains over 130,000 clones, approximately 91% of which appear only once. The source was peripheral blood, collected on day 0 of AZD1222 vaccination. These receptors were obtained from an adult in good health. Both conserved end residues are part of each CDR3. The order of the fields is J gene, clone size, D gene, V gene, CDR3 protein, CDR3 DNA. D genes are given only for firm matches. Not all rows give a size; the values are once, few, many and, for expanded clones, a class.

J gene: TRBJ1-2; clone size: .; D gene: TRBD1; V gene: TRBV4-2; CDR3 protein: CASSQASGTGGGYGYTF; CDR3 DNA: TGTGCCAGCAGCCAAGCATCCGGGACAGGGGGCGGATATGGCTACACCTTC
J gene: TRBJ2-1; clone size: .; D gene: TRBD2; V gene: TRBV19; CDR3 protein: CASSSGLAGGYNEQFF; CDR3 DNA: TGTGCCAGTAGTAGCGGACTAGCGGGGGGCTACAATGAGCAGTTCTTC
J gene: TRBJ2-2; clone size: once; D gene: .; V gene: TRBV5-5; CDR3 protein: CASSFPGELFF; CDR3 DNA: TGTGCCAGCAGCTTTCCCGGGGAGCTGTTTTTT
J gene: TRBJ1-1; clone size: .; D gene: .; V gene: TRBV4-1; CDR3 protein: CASSQDRNGPTEAFF; CDR3 DNA: TGCGCCAGCAGCCAAGATCGAAACGGGCCCACTGAAGCTTTCTTT
J gene: TRBJ1-3; clone size: once; D gene: .; V gene: TRBV2; CDR3 protein: CASSGGSSSGNTIYF; CDR3 DNA: TGTGCCAGCAGTGGGGGGTCTAGCAGCGGAAACACCATATATTTT
J gene: TRBJ2-7; clone size: .; D gene: .; V gene: TRBV27; CDR3 protein: CASSPSSYEQYF; CDR3 DNA: TGTGCCAGCAGTCCTAGCTCCTACGAGCAGTACTTC
J gene: TRBJ2-2; clone size: .; D gene: .; V gene: TRBV14; CDR3 protein: CASSQPPDSTNTGELFF; CDR3 DNA: TGTGCCAGCAGCCAGCCCCCTGACAGCACGAACACCGGGGAGCTGTTTTTT
J gene: TRBJ1-1; clone size: .; D gene: .; V gene: TRBV5-4; CDR3 protein: CASSFEGETEAFF; CDR3 DNA: TGTGCCAGCAGCTTTGAGGGGGAGACTGAAGCTTTCTTT
J gene: TRBJ2-2; clone size: .; D gene: .; V gene: TRBV7-9; CDR3 protein: CASSLNGATGELFF; CDR3 DNA: TGTGCCAGCAGCTTAAACGGGGCGACCGGGGAGCTGTTTTTT
J gene: TRBJ2-3; clone size: .; D gene: .; V gene: TRBV19; CDR3 protein: CASRGGGDTQYF; CDR3 DNA: TGTGCCAGTAGGGGGGGCGGGGATACGCAGTATTTT
J gene: TRBJ2-2; clone size: .; D gene: .; V gene: TRBV6-4; CDR3 protein: CASSTNTGELFF; CDR3 DNA: TGTGCCAGCAGTACCAACACCGGGGAGCTGTTTTTT
J gene: TRBJ1-2; clone size: .; D gene: .; V gene: TRBV19; CDR3 protein: CASSTRGRHYGYTF; CDR3 DNA: TGTGCCAGTAGTACGCGGGGACGGCATTATGGCTACACCTTC
J gene: TRBJ2-1; clone size: .; D gene: .; V gene: TRBV6-4; CDR3 protein: CASSEGLAHNEQFF; CDR3 DNA: TGTGCCAGCAGTGAAGGTCTCGCCCACAATGAGCAGTTCTTC
J gene: TRBJ2-7; clone size: once; D gene: TRBD2; V gene: TRBV7-2; CDR3 protein: CASSLARTSTSYEQYF; CDR3 DNA: TGTGCCAGCAGCTTAGCGCGGACTAGCACTAGCTACGAGCAGTACTTC
J gene: TRBJ1-3; clone size: .; D gene: .; V gene: TRBV11-2; CDR3 protein: CASSLDTVRGYSGNTIYF; CDR3 DNA: TGTGCCAGCAGCTTAGATACAGTAAGGGGGTACTCTGGAAACACCATATATTTT